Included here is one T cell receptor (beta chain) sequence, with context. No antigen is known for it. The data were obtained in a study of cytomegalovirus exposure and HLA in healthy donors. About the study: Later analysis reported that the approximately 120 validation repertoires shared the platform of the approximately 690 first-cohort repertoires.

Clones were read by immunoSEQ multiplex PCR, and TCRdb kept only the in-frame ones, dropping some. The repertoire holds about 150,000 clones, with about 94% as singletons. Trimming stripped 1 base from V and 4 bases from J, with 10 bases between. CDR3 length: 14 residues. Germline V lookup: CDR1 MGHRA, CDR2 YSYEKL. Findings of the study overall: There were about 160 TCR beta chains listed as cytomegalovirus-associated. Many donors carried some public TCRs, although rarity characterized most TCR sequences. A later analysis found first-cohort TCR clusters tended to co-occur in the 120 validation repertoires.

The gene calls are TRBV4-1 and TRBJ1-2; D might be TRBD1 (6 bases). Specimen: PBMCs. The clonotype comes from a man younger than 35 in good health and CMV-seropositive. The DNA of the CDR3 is TGCGCCAGCAGCCAAGGCGGGGGGCCCTATGGCTACACCTTC. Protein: CASSQGGGPYGYTF.